The rows below give T cell receptor beta chains drawn from one sample of a study of blood T cell repertoires in COVID-19. Profiled with immunoSEQ multiplex PCR; TCRdb holds only in-frame clones, not every one. The sample yields approximately 250,000 clones, around 89% seen once. Sequencing input: PBMCs or T cells enriched from blood (not recorded which). These TCRs come from a woman aged 25 to 45 who had recovered from COVID-19. The CDR3 runs from the conserved cysteine through the conserved F or W. A D gene is named only where the DNA matches it firmly. Not all rows give a size; the values are once, few, many and, for expanded clones, a class.

abundance	v_gene	len	j_gene	d_gene	CDR3nt	CDR3aa
once	TRBV7-8	17	TRBJ2-1	TRBD2	TGTGCCAGCAGCTTTAGATCCCGTTTAGCGGGGAGGGGTGAGCAGTTCTTC	CASSFRSRLAGRGEQFF
.	TRBV7-9	11	TRBJ1-1	.	TGTGCCAGCAGCTTAGGGCATGGAGCTTTCTTT	CASSLGHGAFF
.	TRBV18	16	TRBJ1-2	TRBD1	TGTGCCAGCTCACCACAGTACAGCTCCCAGGGGGGTGGCTACACCTTC	CASSPQYSSQGGGYTF
.	TRBV7-2	16	TRBJ1-2	TRBD1	TGTGCCAGCAGCTTAGGGGGGACAGGGGTGGACTATGGCTACACCTTC	CASSLGGTGVDYGYTF
.	TRBV6-5	14	TRBJ2-3	TRBD2	TGTGCCAGCAGTATAGGACGGGAGGATTACCCGCAGTATTTT	CASSIGREDYPQYF
.	TRBV28	16	TRBJ1-6	.	TGTGCCAGCAGTTTCCGGTATCTGGGGCCACACTCACCCCTCCACTTT	CASSFRYLGPHSPLHF
.	TRBV20-1	11	TRBJ1-2	.	TGCAGTGCTATGCAGGGCTATGGCTACACCTTC	CSAMQGYGYTF
once	TRBV7-9	14	TRBJ1-2	TRBD1	TGTGCCAGCAGCGACACCGGGACAGCCTATGGCTACACCTTC	CASSDTGTAYGYTF
.	TRBV2	15	TRBJ1-2	.	TGTGCCAGCATAAGCCGAGAGGCGTCCTTTGATGGCTACACCTTC	CASISREASFDGYTF
.	TRBV19	15	TRBJ2-1	.	TGTGCCAGTAGTATAGCTTGGGGCAGGTACAATGAGCAGTTCTTC	CASSIAWGRYNEQFF
.	TRBV5-1	13	TRBJ2-2	.	TGCGCCAGCAGCTTATACGGAGCCGGGGAGCTGTTTTTT	CASSLYGAGELFF
.	TRBV27	17	TRBJ2-7	TRBD2	TGTGCCAGCAGTTTAACCCTAGCGGGAGGCAGGACCTACGAGCAGTACTTC	CASSLTLAGGRTYEQYF
few	TRBV24-1	13	TRBJ1-5	.	TGTGCCACCCAGCAGGATAGCAATCAGCCCCAGCATTTT	CATQQDSNQPQHF
.	TRBV10-1	16	TRBJ2-6	TRBD1	TGCGCCAGCTCGGGACAGGGGGCGGATGGGGCCAACGTCCTGACTTTC	CASSGQGADGANVLTF
.	TRBV7-3	15	TRBJ1-2	.	TGTGCCAGCAGCTTAAGACCGGGGGCGGGAGATGGCTACACCTTC	CASSLRPGAGDGYTF
.	TRBV4-2	15	TRBJ2-7	TRBD2	TGTGCCAGCGGGGATAGCGGGAGGTCCTCCTACGAGCAGTACTTC	CASGDSGRSSYEQYF
.	TRBV7-6	20	TRBJ2-5	TRBD2	TGTGCCAGCAGCTTAGTTGGGACTAGCGGGAGTTTGTGGTTAGGTGAGACCCAGTACTTC	CASSLVGTSGSLWLGETQYF
.	TRBV18	14	TRBJ1-5	.	TGTGCCAGCTCACCTGGGCCGGTCCAACGGCCCCAGCATTTT	CASSPGPVQRPQHF
.	TRBV7-3	13	TRBJ1-6	.	TGTGCCAGCAGCTTATACAGGGATTCACCCCTCCACTTT	CASSLYRDSPLHF
.	TRBV5-4	15	TRBJ2-3	TRBD1	TGTGCCAGCAGCTCGCGGAACAGGGGGCTGGATACGCAGTATTTT	CASSSRNRGLDTQYF
.	TRBV15	14	TRBJ2-7	.	TGTGCCACCAGCAGAGACAGGGCCTCCTACGAGCAGTACTTC	CATSRDRASYEQYF
.	TRBV29-1	14	TRBJ1-2	TRBD1	TGCAGCGTTGAGTCCCAGGGGGCTAACTATGGCTACACCTTC	CSVESQGANYGYTF
.	TRBV7-9	15	TRBJ2-2	.	TGTGCCAGCAGCTTACGGCAGGGTAACACCGGGGAGCTGTTTTTT	CASSLRQGNTGELFF
.	TRBV7-9	14	TRBJ1-2	.	TGTGCCAGCAGCGCCCTGAGGGTTACCTATGGCTACACCTTC	CASSALRVTYGYTF
.	TRBV5-5	14	TRBJ1-2	TRBD1	TGTGCCAGCAGTCCTGGACAGGGGGCGCTGGGCTACACCTTC	CASSPGQGALGYTF
.	TRBV28	12	TRBJ1-5	TRBD1	TGTGCCACCATAAACAGGGGTCAGCCCCAGCATTTT	CATINRGQPQHF
few	TRBV13	15	TRBJ2-2	.	TGTGCCAGCAGCTCAGCGGACCCGAACACCGGGGAGCTGTTTTTT	CASSSADPNTGELFF
.	TRBV9	17	TRBJ2-5	.	TGTGCCAGCAGCGCCCAAGTACAGGGGGGGTACCAAGAGACCCAGTACTTC	CASSAQVQGGYQETQYF
.	TRBV10-3	14	TRBJ2-2	TRBD2	TGTGCCATCAGAGAAGCGGGGGACACCGGGGAGCTGTTTTTT	CAIREAGDTGELFF
once	TRBV28	12	TRBJ2-1	TRBD1	TGTGCCAGCTCAAACGAGGGGGCCGAGCAGTTCTTC	CASSNEGAEQFF
.	TRBV3-1/TRBV3-2	17	TRBJ2-1	TRBD2	TGTGCCAGCAGCCAAGTATCCGGACTAGCGGTCTACAATGAGCAGTTCTTC	CASSQVSGLAVYNEQFF
.	TRBV29-1	12	TRBJ2-2	.	TGCAGGGTTGAAACAAACACCGGGGAGCTGTTTTTT	CRVETNTGELFF
.	TRBV5-4	14	TRBJ1-5	.	TGTGCCAGCAGCTTAGCAGGGGGCAATCAGCCCCAGCATTTT	CASSLAGGNQPQHF
.	TRBV30	14	TRBJ1-4	TRBD1	TGTGCCTGGAGTATCGCGGGACAGGGGGTAAAACTGTTTTTT	CAWSIAGQGVKLFF
few	TRBV7-2	16	TRBJ2-5	.	TGTGCCAGCAGCTTAGGGATAGGGCAGGGGCAAGAGACCCAGTACTTC	CASSLGIGQGQETQYF
.	TRBV3-1/TRBV3-2	21	TRBJ2-7	.	TGTGCCAGCAGCCAAGAAGGTGGATTGGGGACTGGAGTAAGGGGAGACTACGAGCAGTACTTC	CASSQEGGLGTGVRGDYEQYF
.	TRBV27	21	TRBJ1-2	TRBD1	TGTGCCAGCAGTTTCCGCAACCCAAAAGGACAGGGAGATTTCCGTGGCTATGGCTACACCTTC	CASSFRNPKGQGDFRGYGYTF
.	TRBV5-1	17	TRBJ2-3	TRBD2	TGCGCCAGCAGCTTGGGGCCTATAGCGGGATCGTCAGATACGCAGTATTTT	CASSLGPIAGSSDTQYF
.	TRBV29-1	14	TRBJ2-1	.	TGCAGCGCCGGGTGGGGTCAGGGGACCAATGAGCAGTTCTTC	CSAGWGQGTNEQFF
.	TRBV5-1	16	TRBJ2-7	TRBD2	TGCGCCAGCAGCCTGGGCTTCGGGGGGAGCTCCTACGAGCAGTACTTC	CASSLGFGGSSYEQYF
.	TRBV21-1	16	TRBJ2-7	.	TGTGCCAGCAGCAAAGTTAGAGGACTAGCGTACTACGAGCAGTACTTC	CASSKVRGLAYYEQYF
.	TRBV7-6	16	TRBJ1-1	.	TGTGCCAGCAGCTTAAGAGCCAACACAGGGTACACTGAAGCTTTCTTT	CASSLRANTGYTEAFF
.	TRBV29-1	15	TRBJ2-1	TRBD2	TGCAGCGTTGAACGCGGGGCGGGGGCCTACAATGAGCAGTTCTTC	CSVERGAGAYNEQFF
.	TRBV12-3/TRBV12-4	13	TRBJ1-1	.	TGTGCCAGCAGTTTACAGGAGGACACTGAAGCTTTCTTT	CASSLQEDTEAFF
.	TRBV7-8	21	TRBJ1-1	TRBD1	TGTGCCAGCAGCTTAGTGGACAGGGAAGAAGGCGGGGGTTTGCGGTGCACTGAAGCTTTCTTT	CASSLVDREEGGGLRCTEAFF
.	TRBV7-9	16	TRBJ1-4	.	TGTGCCAGCAGCTTAGCTTCCTCGGGGGATAATGAAAAACTGTTTTTT	CASSLASSGDNEKLFF
.	TRBV19	13	TRBJ2-7	.	TGTGCCAGTAGTGTTACTAGCAAGGACGAGCAGTACTTC	CASSVTSKDEQYF
.	TRBV28	20	TRBJ2-6	TRBD1	TGTGCCAGCAGCCTACCGACCGCCGGGACAGAGTACTCTGGGGCCAACGTCCTGACTTTC	CASSLPTAGTEYSGANVLTF
.	TRBV24-1	13	TRBJ2-3	.	TGTGCCACCAGTGACCTAGGGACACCTGAGCAGTATTTT	CATSDLGTPEQYF
.	TRBV24-1	13	TRBJ1-5	.	TGTGCCACCAGTGACAGGGTCGGTCAGCCCCAGCATTTT	CATSDRVGQPQHF
.	TRBV18	15	TRBJ1-4	.	TGTGCCAGCTCACCAATTCAGGGAACTAATGAAAAACTGTTTTTT	CASSPIQGTNEKLFF
.	TRBV24-1	13	TRBJ2-5	.	TGTGCCACCAGTGATGGAGCAAGGGGGACCCAGTACTTC	CATSDGARGTQYF
.	TRBV27	19	TRBJ2-1	.	TGTGCCAGCAGTTTCCGTTGGTCCCCTTTGAGGGAGTCCTACAATGAGCAGTTCTTC	CASSFRWSPLRESYNEQFF
.	TRBV3-1/TRBV3-2	15	TRBJ1-1	TRBD1	TGTGCCAGCAGCACGTGGACAGGGGGAGTAACTGAAGCTTTCTTT	CASSTWTGGVTEAFF
.	TRBV28	17	TRBJ1-5	.	TGTGCCAGCAGTTTTTATAGCGGGGGCTTAAGCAATCAGCCCCAGCATTTT	CASSFYSGGLSNQPQHF
once	TRBV9	14	TRBJ1-2	.	TGTGCCAGCAGCCCACAGGGACGGGACTATGGCTACACCTTC	CASSPQGRDYGYTF
.	TRBV9	18	TRBJ2-5	TRBD2	TGTGCCAGCAGCGTAGGGAGTAGCGGGATTATTCTCCAAGAGACCCAGTACTTC	CASSVGSSGIILQETQYF
.	TRBV5-1	15	TRBJ2-3	.	TGCGCCAGCAGCTTCGGGGAGATGGGCACAGATACGCAGTATTTT	CASSFGEMGTDTQYF